This TCR beta chain appears in the sequencing data of a study of cytomegalovirus exposure and HLA in healthy donors. Worth noting for this clone: Its target is not known.

Trimming removed 6 bases at V and 1 base at J, with 9 bases between. The germline V gene encodes CDR1 MNHEY and CDR2 SVGAGI. The CDR3 is made up of 13 amino acids. Overall study results and limits: Associated with cytomegalovirus, according to the listing, were 150 to 200 TCR beta chains. While the bulk of TCR sequences proved rare, some public TCRs turned up in many donors. It was reportedly the case that the classifier diagnosed cytomegalovirus status with high specificity and sensitivity.

Profiling relied on immunoSEQ multiplex PCR, and the TCRdb table lists in-frame clones only, not all of them. The repertoire holds 220,000 or so clones, about 93% seen once, with 1% to 1.2% in the top ten. The sequencing sample was made of PBMCs. The J gene is TRBJ1-1, the V gene TRBV6-5; D gene unclear. This sequence originates from a woman aged 18-29 years in good health and CMV-seronegative. CDR3 sequence reads: CASSLNRNTEAFF. CDR3 nucleotides: TGTGCCAGCAGCCTCAATAGGAACACTGAAGCTTTCTTT.